This T cell receptor beta chain comes out of a study of radiotherapy plus CTLA-4 blockade in lung cancer. Points on this clone: Its antigen is not identified. One end of the junction varies from germline; a read error may be responsible.

Study findings and constraints: Radiotherapy with ipilimumab was followed by blood expansion of tumor-derived clones. Early clonal dynamics of blood T cells, together with interferon-beta, were reported as the best response predictor.

Ipilimumab CTLA-4 blockade and focal radiation were given to patients with chemo-refractory metastatic non-small-cell lung cancer. The repertoire was sequenced with immunoSEQ multiplex PCR; TCRdb's copy has only in-frame clones and lacks some. The table shows 35,000 or so clones, with 85% to 90% occurring only once. The CDR3 consists of 13 residues. In germline, CDR1 is SGDLS, CDR2 YYNGEE. This specimen was peripheral blood, taken from a patient treated with radiotherapy plus ipilimumab. The sequence derives from a human donor with non-small cell lung cancer who had stable disease on radiotherapy plus ipilimumab. The J gene is TRBJ2-7, the V gene TRBV9, with 15 bases aligning to TRBD2. In DNA form, the CDR3 reads TGTGCCAGCAGTGCCGGACTAGCGGGAGGGCCCTCCTTC. Its translation: CASSAGLAGGPSF.